This passage covers 20 T cell receptor beta chains from one sample sequenced in a study of blood T cell repertoires in COVID-19. The table came from immunoSEQ multiplex PCR; TCRdb's copy has only in-frame clones and leaves some out. The sample has tens of thousands of clones; 65% to 90% are singletons. The sample comprised peripheral blood. These receptors originate from a human donor in a cohort sampled during active COVID-19.

The chain combines TRBV6-5 with TRBJ2-3; tentatively, D is TRBD2 (5 bases). The V gene's germline CDR1 is MNHEY and CDR2 SVGAGI. The ends were cut back, 6 bases at V and 8 bases at J, with 18 bases in the middle. This CDR3 has 14 residues. DNA of the CDR3: TGTGCCAGCAGCGCCCCGAGGGATCCGGCTACGCAGTATTTT. It yields the protein CASSAPRDPATQYF.

CDR3: CASSFQGLGYGYTF. The CDR3 DNA reads as TGTGCCAGCAGCTTTCAGGGGTTGGGGTATGGCTACACCTTC. The V call is TRBV7-9, the J call TRBJ1-2, with D possibly matching TRBD1 (6 bases). The CDR3 consists of 14 residues. Germline V gene data show CDR1 as SEHNR and CDR2 as FQNEAQ (reference sequence). V was trimmed by 3 bases and J by 5 bases, leaving 13 bases between them.

The CDR3 DNA reads as TGTGCCAGCAGTTACGGCGTGACAGGAGACACCGGGGAGCTGTTTTTT. Encoded protein: CASSYGVTGDTGELFF. V usage is TRBV6-5 and J usage is TRBJ2-2; a possible D gene is TRBD1 (6 bases). Germline CDR1 and CDR2: MNHEY and SVGAGI. CDR3 size: 16 residues. V was trimmed by 2 bases and J by 3 bases, leaving 13 bases between them.

This clone was counted once. In nucleotides, the CDR3 is TGTGCCAGTAGTATGTTGGAGGACACTGAAGCTTTCTTT. Translating gives CASSMLEDTEAFF. The gene calls are TRBV19 and TRBJ1-1; D remains unclear. The CDR3 sequence is 13 residues long. V gave up 3 bases and J gave up 3 bases, with 8 bases separating them. The V gene's germline CDR1 is LNHDA and CDR2 SQIVND (reference sequence).

The chain combines TRBV7-2 with TRBJ2-7; 8 bases line up with TRBD1. The germline V gene has CDR1 SGHTA and CDR2 FQGNSA. The CDR3 loop spans 13 amino acids. The V gene end was trimmed by 10 bases and the J gene end by 6 bases; junction bases not matched to a gene: 11. The CDR3 DNA follows: TGTGCCATCACCGGGACAGGCGGTTTCGAGCAGTACTTC. Its protein product is CAITGTGGFEQYF.

The chain joins TRBV9 to TRBJ2-5; D is unresolved. The CDR3 consists of 14 residues. The germline V gene encodes CDR1 SGDLS and CDR2 YYNGEE. The germline V and J ends were trimmed by 3 bases and 4 bases, with 13 bases remaining between them. The CDR3 region has the DNA TGTGCCAGCAGCGCTCACCTATCAACAGAGACCCAGTACTTC. Its translation is CASSAHLSTETQYF.

The V gene is TRBV2, the J gene TRBJ2-1; no definite D call. Trimming removed 5 bases at V and 0 bases at J, with 14 bases between. The CDR3 has 16 residues. Germline V CDR1 and CDR2: SNHLY, FYNNEI. The CDR3 DNA follows: TGTGCCAGCAGTTTTACCGGGTCCATCTCCTACAATGAGCAGTTCTTC. This sequence encodes CASSFTGSISYNEQFF. Variable domain in full (rest from reference TRBV2 and TRBJ2-1): EPEVTQTPSHQVTQMGQEVILRCVPISNHLYFYWYRQILGQKVEFLVSFYNNEISEKSEIFDDQFSVERPDGSNFTLKIRSTKLEDSAMYFCASSFTGSISYNEQFFGPGTRLTVL.

The chain links TRBV2 to TRBJ1-3; D perhaps matches TRBD1 (5 bases). The V end was cut by 6 bases, the J end by 0 bases, with 12 bases between. CDR3 size: 15 residues. Per the germline V gene, CDR1 is SNHLY and CDR2 is FYNNEI. The CDR3 coding sequence is TGTGCCAGCAGGAATCAGGGAAGCTCTGGAAACACCATATATTTT. It is translated as CASRNQGSSGNTIYF.

The rearrangement uses TRBV19 and TRBJ2-6; TRBD2 might be the D (5 bases). The germline V gene has CDR1 LNHDA and CDR2 SQIVND (reference sequence). This CDR3 comprises 15 residues. V was clipped by 6 bases and J by 2 bases, with 11 bases between them. CDR3: CASRGGPAGANVLTF. CDR3 DNA: TGTGCCAGTAGAGGAGGTCCGGCTGGGGCCAACGTCCTGACTTTC.

This clone was observed a single time. The chain recombines TRBV18 with TRBJ2-7; 10 bases fit TRBD1. J gave up 5 bases and V 6 bases, and 10 bases lay outside the gene matches. The CDR3 has 15 amino acids. The germline CDR1 and CDR2 sequences are KGHSH and LQKENI. CDR3 protein: CASSLMGTGAHEQYF. CDR3 nucleotide sequence: TGTGCCAGCTCCCTAATGGGGACAGGGGCCCACGAGCAGTACTTC.

V is TRBV5-2 and J is TRBJ1-2. TRBV5-2 is a listed pseudogene. The CDR3 covers 16 residues. For the CDR3, the DNA is TGTGCCAGCAATGATCGGGAGAGTACGAAAGACCATGGCTACACCTTC. Protein sequence: CASNDRESTKDHGYTF.

V is TRBV5-1 and J is TRBJ2-3, with D maybe TRBD1 (5 bases). This CDR3 spans 14 amino acids. CDR1 is SGHRS, CDR2 YFSETQ, per germline. Trimming left V 0 bases short and J 4 bases short, with 9 bases between. DNA for the CDR3: TGCGCCAGCAGCTTGGCCCTGGGGCCAGATACGCAGTATTTT. Protein: CASSLALGPDTQYF.

The V gene is TRBV7-8, the J gene TRBJ2-7, with TRBD1 as a possible D gene (5 bases). Trimming took 5 bases from V and 3 from J, leaving 8 bases between them. Germline V gene data show CDR1 as SGHVS and CDR2 as FQNEAQ. The CDR3 is 12 amino acids. The CDR3 sequence is CASSPGYYEQYF. The CDR3 DNA is TGTGCCAGCAGCCCAGGGTACTACGAGCAGTACTTC. The variable domain in full, completed from reference TRBV7-8 and TRBJ2-7, reads GAGVSQSPRYKVAKRGQDVALRCDPISGHVSLFWYQQALGQGPEFLTYFQNEAQLDKSGLPSDRFFAERPEGSVSTLKIQRTQQEDSAVYLCASSPGYYEQYFGPGTRLTVT.

This clone was found once. This chain uses TRBV19 with TRBJ1-5, with unresolved D. In germline, CDR1 is LNHDA, CDR2 SQIVND (reference sequence). The CDR3 is 13 residues long. The V end lost 5 bases, the J end lost 5 bases, and 10 bases lay between the germline ends. Written as DNA, the CDR3 is TGTGCCAGTAGTTCCCGTCGAGATCAGCCCCAGCATTTT. It encodes CASSSRRDQPQHF. The full variable domain, with the rest looked up from reference TRBV19 and TRBJ1-5, is DGGITQSPKYLFRKEGQNVTLSCEQNLNHDAMYWYRQDPGQGLRLIYYSQIVNDFQKGDIAEGYSVSREKKESFPLTVTSAQKNPTAFYLCASSSRRDQPQHFGDGTRLSIL.

The chain's CDR3 is CASSQGSAGGTGELFF. CDR3 DNA: TGCGCCAGCAGCCAGGGTTCGGCAGGGGGGACCGGGGAGCTGTTTTTT. This sequence joins TRBV4-3 and TRBJ2-2; tentatively, D is TRBD1 (7 bases). CDR3 length: 16 amino acids. The V gene's germline CDR1 is LGHNA and CDR2 YSLEER. V lost 3 bases and J 5 bases, leaving 16 bases between the germline ends.

The V gene is TRBV7-7, the J gene TRBJ1-4; TRBD1 matches at 7 bases. After removal of 4 bases from V and 3 bases from J, the junction contained 5 bases not matched to a gene. CDR3 length equals 15 residues. The germline V gene has CDR1 SSHAT and CDR2 FNYEAQ (reference sequence). DNA for the CDR3: TGTGCCAGCAGCTCAGGGGGACGGGCTAATGAAAAACTGTTTTTT. It translates to CASSSGGRANEKLFF.

This chain links TRBV3-1 (or the pseudogene TRBV3-2) with TRBJ2-2; 9 nucleotides line up with TRBD2. CDR1 is LGHDT, CDR2 YNNKEL, per germline (reference sequence). CDR3 length equals 16 residues. The V segment lost 4 bases and the J segment 4 bases; nucleotides outside the gene matches: 7. Here the CDR3 reads CASSRRGGRGTGELFF. In DNA, the CDR3 is TGTGCCAGCAGCCGGCGGGGGGGCCGGGGCACCGGGGAGCTGTTTTTT.

The CDR3: CASSLFAGTSRVNTEAFF. CDR3 coding DNA: TGCGCCAGCAGCTTGTTCGCCGGAACTAGCAGGGTAAACACTGAAGCTTTCTTT. This chain links TRBV5-1 with TRBJ1-1; D is possibly TRBD1 (5 bases). Trimming cost V 1 base and J 2 bases, with 21 bases left between them. The CDR3 extends over 18 amino acids. CDR1 and CDR2 (germline): SGHRS, YFSETQ.

V is TRBV5-6 and J is TRBJ2-1; the match to TRBD2 covers 10 bases. The trim removed 3 bases at V and 0 bases at J, leaving 3 bases unmatched. This CDR3 is built from 16 residues. Germline V gene data show CDR1 as SGHDT and CDR2 as YYEEEE. The CDR3 sequence is CASSSERGGSYNEQFF. The CDR3 region has the DNA TGTGCCAGCAGCTCCGAGCGGGGGGGCTCCTACAATGAGCAGTTCTTC.

In this sample, this clone turned up once. The chain recombines TRBV3-1 (or the pseudogene TRBV3-2) with TRBJ2-2, with a possible D match to TRBD1 (6 bases). The CDR3 sequence is 16 residues long. Germline CDR1 and CDR2: LGHDT and YNNKEL (reference sequence). V shed 5 bases and J shed 4 bases, with 17 bases lying between them. CDR3 DNA sequence: TGTGCCAGCAGCGACTTCAACAGGGCGGGCACCGGGGAGCTGTTTTTT. It translates to CASSDFNRAGTGELFF.